The 16 T cell receptor beta chains given below trace back to one sample, sequenced in a study of cytomegalovirus exposure and HLA in healthy donors. PCR primers comprised 60 Vbeta and 13 Jbeta primers. TCRdb's copy holds only in-frame clones and misses some; the assay was immunoSEQ multiplex PCR. There are about 130,000 clones in the sample; approximately 80% occur only once, and 4% to 5% lies in the top ten. Sequencing input: PBMCs. The receptor source for this set is a male donor in good health and CMV-seropositive.

The gene calls are TRBV7-9 and TRBJ1-6, with D unclear. V was clipped by 1 base and J by 8 bases, with 3 bases between them. The CDR3 length is 12 residues. Germline CDR1 reads SEHNR; CDR2 reads FQNEAQ (reference sequence). This CDR3 is CASSLVDSPLHF. The CDR3 DNA is TGTGCCAGCAGCTTAGTAGATTCACCCCTCCACTTT. Using reference TRBV7-9 and TRBJ1-6 for the parts outside the CDR3, the full variable domain is DTGVSQNPRHKITKRGQNVTFRCDPISEHNRLYWYRQTLGQGPEFLTYFQNEAQLEKSRLLSDRFSAERPKGSFSTLEIQRTEQGDSAMYLCASSLVDSPLHFGNGTRLTVT.

On this clone itself: A junction end diverges from the germline sequence, so it may reflect a read error. The V call is TRBV7-9, the J call TRBJ2-5; TRBD1 agrees at 10 bases. Judging by the DNA end, TRBJ2-7 fits better; the J call may be wrong. This CDR3 is 16 amino acids long. Germline lookup yields CDR1 SEHNR and CDR2 FQNEAQ (reference sequence). Here the CDR3 reads CSSSLAQGQGTYEQYF. For the CDR3, the DNA is TGTTCCAGCAGCTTAGCGCAGGGACAGGGGACCTACGAGCAGTACTTC.

This clone is classed as medium-sized. J is TRBJ2-2 and V is TRBV6-4; 11 bases fit TRBD2. Germline V CDR1 and CDR2: MRHNA, SNTAGT. This CDR3 has 15 residues. J lost 4 bases, V lost 6 bases, and 4 bases had no gene match. As DNA, the CDR3 is TGTGCCAGCAGAGGACTAGCGGGTTCCACCGGGGAGCTGTTTTTT. Translation: CASRGLAGSTGELFF.

In its sample, this clone was seen once. V and J are TRBV5-6 and TRBJ1-6, with D perhaps TRBD1 (5 bases). CDR1 is SGHDT and CDR2 is YYEEEE in the germline V gene. The CDR3 contains 17 residues. The V and J ends lost 1 base and 3 bases respectively, with 14 bases between them. The CDR3, as DNA: TGTGCCAGCAGCTTGAAGGGGCCGAGGTTCTATAATTCACCCCTCCACTTT. This sequence encodes CASSLKGPRFYNSPLHF.

J is TRBJ1-6 and V is TRBV30, with TRBD1 as a possible D gene (5 bases). Germline values: CDR1 GTSNPN, CDR2 SVGIG (reference sequence). Between the trimmed V and J ends, which lost 6 bases and 0 bases, there was a span of 6 bases. The CDR3 consists of 13 residues. The CDR3 nucleotides are TGTGCCTGCGACAGCTCCTATAATTCACCCCTCCACTTT. Its translation: CACDSSYNSPLHF.

The chain couples TRBV6-1 to TRBJ1-3; 12 positions agree with TRBD1. The CDR3 sequence is 17 residues long. Germline V gene data show CDR1 as MNHNS and CDR2 as SASEGT. Trimming removed 2 bases from V and 5 bases from J; junction bases left unmatched: 7. The CDR3 here is CASSETPGQGARNTIYF. The CDR3 nucleotides are TGTGCCAGCAGTGAAACCCCGGGACAGGGGGCTAGAAACACCATATATTTT.

V gene TRBV5-1 combines with J gene TRBJ2-5; TRBD1 aligns across 9 bases. V lost 3 bases to trimming and J lost 5 bases; unmatched junction nucleotides: 8. The CDR3 has 15 residues. Germline CDR1 and CDR2: SGHRS and YFSETQ. CDR3 nucleotides: TGCGCCAGCAGCTCCGGGACAGGGCCAAAGGAGACCCAGTACTTC. Translation: CASSSGTGPKETQYF.

This clone was detected only a few times. The J gene is TRBJ2-7, the V gene TRBV29-1; 8 positions match TRBD1. Germline values: CDR1 SQVTM, CDR2 ANQGSEA. The junction had 7 bases not matched to a gene; V was cut back by 5 bases and J by 1 base. The CDR3 spans 14 residues. As DNA, the CDR3 is TGCAGCGTTCGACAGGGGCCCCCATCCTACGAGCAGTACTTC. Residues: CSVRQGPPSYEQYF.

The chain is built from TRBV2 and TRBJ2-4; TRBD1 matches at 7 bases. V shed 6 bases, J shed 8 bases, and the junction held 4 bases outside the gene matches. Germline V gene lookup returns CDR1 SNHLY and CDR2 FYNNEI. The CDR3 extends over 12 amino acids. CDR3 nucleotides: TGTGCCAGCAGCCGGGACAGTGACATTCAGTACTTC. This gives the protein CASSRDSDIQYF.

This sequence joins TRBV4-1 and TRBJ2-5, with 7 bases that match TRBD1. CDR3 length: 14 residues. Unmatched junction bases numbered 3, after V lost 1 base and J lost 4 bases. The germline gives CDR1 MGHRA, CDR2 YSYEKL. CDR3 loop: CASSQVRGTETQYF. CDR3 in DNA: TGCGCCAGCAGCCAAGTCAGGGGGACAGAGACCCAGTACTTC.

The DNA of the CDR3 is TGCGCCAGCGGGGGAGGGGACGCCTACGAGCAGTACTTC. This gives the protein CASGGGDAYEQYF. V is TRBV5-1 and J is TRBJ2-7; 7 nucleotides line up with TRBD2. Germline trimming cut 7 bases from V and 2 bases from J; bases unmatched to any gene: 6. CDR3 length equals 13 residues. The germline V gene has CDR1 SGHRS and CDR2 YFSETQ.

CDR3 DNA: TGTGCCAGCAGTGCCTCAGGACAGACCAATGAGCAGTTCTTC. It is translated as CASSASGQTNEQFF. This chain uses TRBV2 with TRBJ2-1, with D tentatively TRBD1 (6 bases). CDR3 length equals 14 residues. Germline V lookup: CDR1 SNHLY, CDR2 FYNNEI. The germline V and J ends were trimmed by 4 bases and 6 bases, with 13 bases remaining between them.

The chain joins TRBV15 to TRBJ2-5; D is perhaps TRBD2 (6 bases). The germline gives CDR1 LNHNV, CDR2 YYDKDF (reference sequence). This CDR3 region has 15 residues. V was clipped by 1 base and J by 2 bases, with 11 bases between them. CDR3 amino acids: CATSRVADLQETQYF. The CDR3 bases are TGTGCCACCAGCAGAGTAGCGGACTTACAAGAGACCCAGTACTTC. The full variable domain, rest sourced from reference TRBV15 and TRBJ2-5, is DAMVIQNPRYQVTQFGKPVTLSCSQTLNHNVMYWYQQKSSQAPKLLFHYYDKDFNNEADTPDNFQSRRPNTSFCFLDIRSPGLGDTAMYLCATSRVADLQETQYFGPGTRLLVL.

The chain carries TRBV19 and TRBJ1-1; weak D call: TRBD1 (6 bases). V lost 6 bases and J lost 9, with 20 bases in between. This CDR3 spans 14 amino acids. The germline V gene encodes CDR1 LNHDA and CDR2 SQIVND (reference sequence). CDR3 in DNA: TGTGCCAGTAGCGACCGCCGGGACATTGTACAAGCTTTCTTT. It yields the protein CASSDRRDIVQAFF.

The chain carries TRBV5-1 and TRBJ2-1; 13 bases match TRBD2. Losses at the gene ends were 2 bases for V and 9 bases for J; bases not matched to a gene: 5. This CDR3 comprises 15 residues. Germline values: CDR1 SGHRS, CDR2 YFSETQ. The CDR3 DNA is TGCGCCAGCAGCTTAGGACTAGCGGGAGCTGTTGAGCAGTTCTTC. Translating gives CASSLGLAGAVEQFF.

This clone has just one count. The CDR3: CASSFGTGSGIEQYF. DNA of the CDR3: TGTGCCAGCAGTTTTGGGACAGGGTCTGGAATCGAGCAGTACTTC. The rearrangement uses TRBV27 and TRBJ2-7, with 9 positions matching TRBD1. Germline V gene sequence: CDR1 MNHEY, CDR2 SMNVEV (reference sequence). J gave up 6 bases and V 3 bases, and 9 bases lay outside the gene matches. CDR3 length: 15 amino acids.